The sequence of this TCR beta chain was determined in a study of blood T cell repertoires in COVID-19. Study background: Acute and convalescent COVID-19 specimens originated in the United States, Italy and Spain. Nucleic acid was either cDNA or gDNA, and it came from T cells, B-cell-depleted T cells, or PBMCs.

As handled by the study authors: Researchers report that nucleated cell counts were estimated from reference gene primer amplification. The assay was immunoSEQ multiplex PCR, and TCRdb's table has in-frame clones only and misses some. V and J calls and clone size are copied from that table; D and trimming were computed from the DNA. The profile shows about 170,000 clones, around 81% of them singletons. With respect to this clone: The sample has other DNA sequences that encode this CDR3 too.

Sequencing was performed on peripheral blood. The receptor comes from a man between 65 and 79 years old with active or convalescent COVID-19.

For the CDR3, the DNA is TGTGCCAGCAGCGTAGTACCAGACATGAACACTGAAGCTTTCTTT. Amino acid sequence: CASSVVPDMNTEAFF. The chain couples TRBV9 to TRBJ1-1; D remains ambiguous. Germline V gene data show CDR1 as SGDLS and CDR2 as YYNGEE. V was cut by 0 bases and J by 0 bases, with 9 bases left in between. The CDR3 sequence is 15 residues long.